One sample yielded the 4 T cell receptor beta chains listed below, sequenced in a study of CD8+ T cells in alopecia areata. RNA extraction and reverse transcription yielded cDNA as sequencing template. Here immunoSEQ multiplex PCR was the method, and the copy in TCRdb shows in-frame clones only, minus some. The data show about 140,000 clones, around 51% seen once. The sequencing here drew on CD4+ T cells sorted from blood, taken at week 0. The receptor source for this set is a human donor with alopecia areata.

The chain has TRBV30 and TRBJ2-7, with 13 bases fitting TRBD2. CDR1 is GTSNPN, CDR2 SVGIG, per germline (reference sequence). The CDR3 extends over 14 amino acids. The V gene end was trimmed by 7 bases and the J gene end by 1 base; junction bases not matched to a gene: 4. The CDR3 DNA reads as TGTGCCTCGAAACTAGCGGGAGGGTCCTACGAGCAGTACTTC. Translation gives CASKLAGGSYEQYF.

V gene TRBV4-3 combines with J gene TRBJ2-6; D remains unclear. Deletions cut 4 bases from V and 3 bases from J, with 10 bases between. In germline, CDR1 is LGHNA, CDR2 YSLEER. This CDR3 region has 15 residues. This CDR3 reads CASSPRGVGANVLTF. The CDR3 region has the DNA TGCGCCAGCAGCCCTAGAGGAGTTGGGGCCAACGTCCTGACTTTC.

The chain uses TRBV27 and TRBJ2-1, with 11 bases fitting TRBD2. V dropped 5 bases and J dropped 10; count of bases not matched to a gene: 13. Germline CDR1 MNHEY, CDR2 SMNVEV (reference sequence). The length of the CDR3 is 16 residues. The DNA for the CDR3 is TGTGCCAGCAGTCTAGCGGGAGGCTATCGGGGGCGGGAGCAGTTCTTC. Its translation: CASSLAGGYRGREQFF.

The genes are TRBV7-9 and TRBJ1-5; D unresolved. The CDR3 runs 15 residues. The V end lost 2 bases, the J end lost 0 bases, and 8 bases lay between the germline ends. From germline, CDR1 is SEHNR and CDR2 FQNEAQ (reference sequence). The CDR3 here is CASSLSGDSNQPQHF. CDR3 nucleotide sequence: TGTGCCAGCAGCTTATCCGGGGATAGCAATCAGCCCCAGCATTTT. Full variable domain (missing parts from reference TRBV7-9 and TRBJ1-5): DTGVSQNPRHKITKRGQNVTFRCDPISEHNRLYWYRQTLGQGPEFLTYFQNEAQLEKSRLLSDRFSAERPKGSFSTLEIQRTEQGDSAMYLCASSLSGDSNQPQHFGDGTRLSIL.